The 5 T cell receptor beta chains below were found in one sample sequenced in a study of PD-1 blockade in classical Hodgkin lymphoma. Generated by immunoSEQ multiplex PCR, the TCRdb table keeps only in-frame clones and is missing some. The table includes about 15,000 clones, approximately 58% detected once. Each patient's relapse followed autologous stem cell transplantation, and brentuximab vedotin exposure varied. The sample consisted of peripheral blood mononuclear cells (PBMCs), taken at baseline. These TCRs come from a human donor with classical Hodgkin lymphoma.

This clone was seen more than once but under ten times. The chain carries TRBV11-3 and TRBJ2-7, with 7 bases fitting TRBD1. The length of the CDR3 is 13 residues. Germline V gene sequence: CDR1 SGHNT, CDR2 YENEEA. The trim removed 5 bases at V and 3 bases at J, leaving 4 bases unmatched. The CDR3 DNA follows: TGTGCCAGCAGCCCACGGACAGGCTACGAGCAGTACTTC. It encodes CASSPRTGYEQYF.

The genes are TRBV7-9 and TRBJ2-7; TRBD2 aligns across 9 bases. The V and J ends lost 4 bases and 3 bases, in that order; junction bases with no gene match: 1. This CDR3 comprises 13 residues. The germline gives CDR1 SEHNR, CDR2 FQNEAQ (reference sequence). CDR3 sequence (DNA): TGTGCCAGCAGCTCTAGCGGGATCTACGAGCAGTACTTC. As protein: CASSSSGIYEQYF.

In this sample, this clone turned up a few times. The chain is built from TRBV4-1 and TRBJ2-7; 9 nucleotides match TRBD2. Unmatched junction bases numbered 8, after V lost 4 bases and J lost 4 bases. This CDR3 comprises 15 residues. Per the germline V gene, CDR1 is MGHRA and CDR2 is YSYEKL. CDR3 sequence reads: CASSPLYSGSYEQYF. The CDR3 nucleotides are TGCGCCAGCAGCCCATTATATAGCGGGAGTTACGAGCAGTACTTC.

V and J are TRBV5-1 and TRBJ1-2; 7 nucleotides agree with TRBD1. V was pared by 0 bases and J by 6 bases, with 2 bases of the junction left unmatched. The CDR3 has 13 amino acids. Germline CDR1 reads SGHRS; CDR2 reads YFSETQ. The CDR3 region is CASSLEGGHGYTF. The CDR3 DNA is TGCGCCAGCAGCTTGGAAGGGGGCCATGGCTACACCTTC.

The chain is built from TRBV6-7 and TRBJ1-5; no reliable D call. TRBV6-7 is placed among ORFs of uncertain function. V lost 5 bases, J lost 8 bases, and 16 bases lay in between. The CDR3 loop spans 14 amino acids. DNA for the CDR3: TGTGCCAGCAGTACGGGTAGGAGCCGGGAGCCCCAGCATTTT. Its translation is CASSTGRSREPQHF.